Detailed here is one T cell receptor (beta chain). Antigen specificity is unknown. The source of the sample is a study of post-analysis software for immune sequencing data. Across the study: In terms of disease course, relapsing-remitting, secondary progressive and progressive-relapsing multiple sclerosis were included.

CDR1 and CDR2 (germline): SGHRS, YFSETQ. Trimming removed 2 bases at V and 0 bases at J, with 9 bases between. This CDR3 spans 16 amino acids. The study's findings and limits: Those samples that were prepared in the same batch co-clustered strongly by F measure. Controls showed significantly higher normalized Chao1 diversity than did multiple sclerosis patients. Patients used several TRBV segments, including TRBV5-6, TRBV5-1 and TRBV20-1, more often than controls.

TCR beta libraries were prepared from cDNA with unique molecular identifiers. TCRdb processed the PCR reads anew with MiXCR; each CDR3 protein has one entry. The table includes some 700,000 distinct CDR3 sequences, 59% detected once. What was sequenced was blood. This sequence was found in a girl aged 2-10 years with multiple sclerosis. The chain has TRBV5-1 and TRBJ1-6; TRBD1 is a possible D gene (6 bases). DNA for the CDR3: TGCGCCAGCAGCTTTCAGGGGAGCTCCTATAATTCACCCCTCCACTTT. Encoded protein: CASSFQGSSYNSPLHF.